The 9 T cell receptor beta chains below were found in one sample sequenced in a study of T-cell memory formation after mild COVID-19. TCRdb ran MiXCR on the 5' RACE reads and lists one entry per CDR3 protein. In the table there are hundreds of thousands of distinct CDR3 sequences, 24% of which are singletons. Sequencing was carried out using PBMCs or a T cell subset sorted from them (not recorded which). These receptor sequences come from an adult woman who had mild COVID-19 (a few samples of this study predate the infection). Cell type and time point are not known.

This chain joins TRBV11-2 and TRBJ2-3, with D perhaps TRBD2 (6 bases). With 6 bases removed from V and 11 bases from J, the gap between germline ends came to 21 bases. The CDR3 is made up of 14 amino acids. CDR1 is SGHAT, CDR2 FQNNGV, per germline. CDR3 loop: CASSQDPTVGGQYF. The CDR3 bases are TGTGCCAGCAGTCAAGATCCGACTGTGGGAGGGCAGTATTTT. Complete variable domain (other parts from reference TRBV11-2 and TRBJ2-3): EAGVAQSPRYKIIEKRQSVAFWCNPISGHATLYWYQQILGQGPKLLIQFQNNGVVDDSQLPKDRFSAERLKGVDSTLKIQPAKLEDSAVYLCASSQDPTVGGQYFGPGTRLTVL.

The gene calls are TRBV12-3 or TRBV12-4 and TRBJ2-7; TRBD2 is a possible D gene (5 bases). This CDR3 has 14 residues. V gave up 2 bases and J gave up 7 bases, with 15 bases separating them. The DNA of the CDR3 is TGTGCCAGCAGTTTAACGGGGTCCTCCCAAGAGCAGTACTTC. Translating gives CASSLTGSSQEQYF.

The chain combines TRBV20-1 with TRBJ1-1; D perhaps matches TRBD1 (5 bases). Germline V gene lookup returns CDR1 DFQATT and CDR2 SNEGSKA (reference sequence). V lost 3 bases, J lost 1 base, and 12 bases lay in between. The CDR3 runs 14 residues. The DNA of the CDR3 is TGCAGTGCTAGCCAGGGAGGGAGGAACACTGAAGCTTTCTTT. This codes for CSASQGGRNTEAFF.

V usage is TRBV12-3 or TRBV12-4 and J usage is TRBJ1-6, with unresolved D. The CDR3 loop spans 14 amino acids. Deletions cut 4 bases from V and 0 bases from J, with 4 bases between. For the CDR3, the DNA is TGTGCCAGCAGTTCGAGCTCCTATAATTCACCCCTCCACTTT. Translated: CASSSSSYNSPLHF.

This sequence joins TRBV24-1 and TRBJ2-7; no clear D gene. Germline-derived CDR1 and CDR2 are KGHDR and SFDVKD. This CDR3 comprises 13 residues. The ends were cut back, 12 bases at V and 1 base at J, with 15 bases in the middle. CDR3 sequence reads: CAVVTGQSYEQYF. The CDR3 DNA sequence: TGTGCCGTAGTGACCGGGCAATCCTACGAGCAGTACTTC.

The gene calls are TRBV7-2 and TRBJ1-5; D may be TRBD1 (5 bases). The CDR3 is 14 residues long. Germline V lookup: CDR1 SGHTA, CDR2 FQGNSA. V was clipped by 1 base and J by 3 bases, with 7 bases between them. CDR3 nucleotide sequence: TGTGCCAGCAGCTTAGGGGGGTTCAATCAGCCCCAGCATTTT. Its translation: CASSLGGFNQPQHF.

V gene TRBV7-8 combines with J gene TRBJ2-5, with D tentatively TRBD1 or TRBD2 (6 bases each). Deletions cut 0 bases from V and 5 bases from J, with 13 bases between. CDR3 length: 15 amino acids. Germline V gives CDR1 SGHVS, CDR2 FQNEAQ. Here the CDR3 reads CASSLAWGAGETQYF. CDR3 in DNA: TGTGCCAGCAGCTTAGCGTGGGGGGCAGGGGAGACCCAGTACTTC.

This clonotype was counted between two and nine times. The chain links TRBV29-1 to TRBJ2-7; 9 bases are shared with TRBD2. From germline, CDR1 is SQVTM and CDR2 ANQGSEA. Trimming at V came to 8 bases and at J to 3 bases, leaving 5 bases not matched to a gene. The CDR3 totals 12 residues. In nucleotides, the CDR3 is TGCAGCTTTAGTAGCGGGAGCTACGAGCAGTACTTC. This gives the protein CSFSSGSYEQYF.

V usage is TRBV28 and J usage is TRBJ1-1, with D unresolved. Germline CDR1 and CDR2: MDHEN and SYDVKM. The CDR3 spans 15 residues. The ends were cut back, 10 bases at V and 1 base at J, with 19 bases in the middle. The CDR3 here is CATIPPLVRNTEAFF. The DNA for the CDR3 is TGTGCCACCATTCCCCCTCTGGTGAGGAACACTGAAGCTTTCTTT.